Listed below are T cell receptor beta chains from one sample, sequenced in a study of T cells in tumors after PD-1 blockade. The method was immunoSEQ multiplex PCR; TCRdb's version includes in-frame clones alone and lacks a portion of them. The sample shows 45,000 to 50,000 clones, approximately 79% of them seen only once. The specimen was PBMCs, collected before anti-PD-1 therapy. The receptors stem from a human donor with advanced basal cell or squamous cell carcinoma (not recorded which). Both conserved end residues are part of each CDR3. D genes are given only for firm matches. Rows give clone size only sometimes, using once, few, many, or a class for an expanded clone.

TRBV5-5,TRBJ2-5,TRBD2,NA,CASSLELAGGRETQYF,TGTGCCAGCAGCTTGGAACTAGCGGGGGGCCGGGAGACCCAGTACTTC
TRBV4-2,TRBJ2-1,TRBD1,NA,CASSQGEGTGWANEQFF,TGTGCCAGCAGCCAAGGAGAGGGGACAGGGTGGGCGAATGAGCAGTTCTTC
TRBV3-1/TRBV3-2,TRBJ2-3,TRBD2,NA,CASSQRGRGGAKSDTQYF,TGTGCCAGCAGCCAAAGGGGGCGCGGGGGGGCCAAATCAGATACGCAGTATTTT
TRBV7-2,TRBJ1-6,NA,NA,CASSLWTNSPLHF,TGTGCCAGCAGCTTATGGACTAATTCACCCCTCCACTTT
TRBV6-4,TRBJ2-1,TRBD2,NA,CASSGSGGGYNEQFF,TGTGCCAGCAGCGGGTCCGGGGGGGGCTACAATGAGCAGTTCTTC
TRBV28,TRBJ1-2,TRBD1,NA,CASRPPGTGSGYTF,TGTGCCAGCAGGCCTCCCGGGACAGGGAGTGGCTACACCTTC
TRBV28,TRBJ2-5,NA,NA,CASSGGLTGLETQYF,TGTGCCAGCAGTGGAGGGCTAACCGGTTTGGAGACCCAGTACTTC
TRBV18,TRBJ2-5,TRBD2,NA,CASSPRLAGAPRETQYF,TGTGCCAGCTCACCAAGGCTAGCGGGAGCTCCCCGGGAGACCCAGTACTTC
TRBV18,TRBJ1-6,NA,NA,CASSEAGTYNSPLHF,TGTGCCAGCTCGGAAGCCGGGACTTATAATTCACCCCTCCACTTT
TRBV9,TRBJ2-3,NA,NA,CASSFPSTDTQYF,TGTGCCAGCAGCTTCCCTAGCACAGATACGCAGTATTTT
TRBV28,TRBJ1-5,NA,NA,CASSLGGLGQPQHF,TGTGCCAGCAGTTTAGGAGGGCTTGGTCAGCCCCAGCATTTT
TRBV4-2,TRBJ2-7,NA,NA,CASSQSTTNYEQYF,TGTGCCAGCAGCCAATCCACAACAAATTACGAGCAGTACTTC
TRBV29-1,TRBJ1-3,NA,NA,CSVGTTVGNTIYF,TGCAGCGTCGGGACTACAGTTGGAAACACCATATATTTT
TRBV10-3,TRBJ2-1,NA,NA,CAISDRISLGNEQFF,TGTGCCATCAGTGATAGAATTTCCTTGGGCAATGAGCAGTTCTTC
TRBV24-1,TRBJ2-1,NA,NA,CATSDPGSDEQFF,TGTGCCACCAGTGATCCAGGGTCGGATGAGCAGTTCTTC
TRBV28,TRBJ2-5,NA,NA,CASSFLVRQETQYF,TGTGCCAGCAGTTTTCTAGTCAGACAAGAGACCCAGTACTTC
TRBV5-1,TRBJ1-1,NA,NA,CASSPSPGHMNTEAFF,TGCGCCAGCAGCCCAAGCCCGGGACACATGAACACTGAAGCTTTCTTT
TRBV7-8,TRBJ2-7,TRBD1,NA,CASSSGQGRPDEQYF,TGTGCCAGCAGCTCCGGACAGGGGCGCCCAGACGAGCAGTACTTC
TRBV7-9,TRBJ1-4,TRBD1,NA,CASSPGTGNEKLFF,TGTGCCAGCAGTCCCGGGACAGGGAATGAAAAACTGTTTTTT
TRBV6-5,TRBJ2-2,NA,NA,CASSYTQGSGELFF,TGTGCCAGCAGCTATACACAGGGTTCCGGGGAGCTGTTTTTT
TRBV28,TRBJ2-2,NA,NA,CASSILTGELFF,TGTGCCAGTAGTATATTAACCGGGGAGCTGTTTTTT
TRBV4-1,TRBJ1-5,TRBD1,NA,CASSQGQGANVGNQPQHF,TGCGCCAGCAGCCAAGGACAGGGGGCGAATGTCGGCAATCAGCCCCAGCATTTT
TRBV13,TRBJ1-1,NA,NA,CASSDRGARGFGNTEAFF,TGTGCCAGCAGCGATAGGGGCGCCAGGGGTTTTGGGAACACTGAAGCTTTCTTT
TRBV9,TRBJ1-2,TRBD1,NA,CASSVEGSGTGGDRYGYTF,TGTGCCAGCAGCGTAGAAGGCAGCGGGACAGGGGGCGATCGCTATGGCTACACCTTC
TRBV27,TRBJ2-1,NA,NA,CASSFYVGDNNEQFF,TGTGCCAGCAGTTTCTATGTAGGGGACAACAATGAGCAGTTCTTC
TRBV10-3,TRBJ1-3,TRBD1,NA,CAISAGQGLTGNTIYF,TGTGCCATCAGTGCAGGACAGGGATTGACTGGAAACACCATATATTTT
TRBV9,TRBJ2-3,TRBD2,NA,CASSVAVGGGVTDTQYF,TGTGCCAGCAGCGTAGCCGTGGGCGGGGGGGTAACAGATACGCAGTATTTT
TRBV7-9,TRBJ2-1,TRBD2,NA,CASVGTSGSYNEQFF,TGTGCCAGTGTGGGGACTAGCGGTTCCTACAATGAGCAGTTCTTC
TRBV2,TRBJ2-5,NA,medium-sized,CASTPRGEQETQYF,TGTGCCAGCACCCCTCGCGGCGAACAAGAGACCCAGTACTTC
TRBV20-1,TRBJ2-3,NA,NA,CSAPGTDTQYF,TGCAGTGCCCCGGGTACAGATACGCAGTATTTT
TRBV24-1,TRBJ2-1,NA,NA,CATSQSGAGYNEQFF,TGTGCCACCTCGCAATCGGGGGCAGGCTACAATGAGCAGTTCTTC
TRBV29-1,TRBJ2-7,TRBD2,NA,CSARGTSGSSPTYEQYF,TGCAGCGCTAGAGGGACTAGCGGGAGCTCCCCAACCTACGAGCAGTACTTC
TRBV5-6,TRBJ2-7,NA,medium-sized,CASSYAPAGSHEQYF,TGTGCCAGCAGCTACGCCCCGGCAGGGAGCCACGAGCAGTACTTC
TRBV5-8,TRBJ2-5,TRBD2,NA,CASSYGGLAGGGETQYF,TGTGCCAGCAGCTATGGAGGACTAGCGGGAGGAGGAGAGACCCAGTACTTC
TRBV7-8,TRBJ2-2,NA,NA,CASSLAAVTGELFF,TGTGCCAGCAGCTTAGCGGCAGTCACCGGGGAGCTGTTTTTT
TRBV5-1,TRBJ2-3,NA,NA,CASSLAPSASTDTQYF,TGCGCCAGCAGCTTGGCACCTAGCGCAAGCACAGATACGCAGTATTTT
TRBV5-1,TRBJ2-7,NA,NA,CASSPISGTFPYEQYF,TGCGCCAGCAGTCCAATCTCCGGGACATTTCCCTACGAGCAGTACTTC
TRBV5-1,TRBJ2-7,NA,NA,CASSSGASYEQYF,TGCGCCAGCAGCTCGGGGGCTTCCTACGAGCAGTACTTC
TRBV10-2,TRBJ2-1,NA,NA,CASSDGLSEQFF,TGCGCCAGCAGTGATGGGCTTTCCGAGCAGTTCTTC
TRBV7-6,TRBJ1-3,TRBD1,NA,CASSLGQPGNTIYF,TGTGCCAGCAGCTTGGGACAGCCTGGAAACACCATATATTTT
TRBV6-5,TRBJ2-6,TRBD1,NA,CATKTGGIGANVLTF,TGTGCCACCAAGACAGGGGGCATTGGGGCCAACGTCCTGACTTTC
TRBV6-5,TRBJ1-1,NA,NA,CASTSGAGTEAFF,TGTGCCAGCACCTCGGGGGCTGGGACTGAAGCTTTCTTT
TRBV5-6,TRBJ2-5,NA,NA,CASSWGETQYF,TGTGCCAGCAGTTGGGGGGAGACCCAGTACTTC
TRBV2,TRBJ2-1,TRBD2,once,CASRMGLAGNNEQFF,TGTGCCAGCAGGATGGGACTAGCGGGGAACAATGAGCAGTTCTTC
TRBV7-9,TRBJ2-4,NA,once,CASSLGVAKNIQYF,TGTGCCAGCAGCTTAGGGGTAGCCAAAAACATTCAGTACTTC
TRBV14,TRBJ2-1,NA,NA,CASSLTGSEEQFF,TGTGCCAGCAGCCTCACAGGGTCCGAGGAGCAGTTCTTC
TRBV28,TRBJ2-1,TRBD2,NA,CASSLAGAGGDEQFF,TGTGCCAGCAGTTTAGCTGGGGCGGGGGGAGATGAGCAGTTCTTC
TRBV9,TRBJ1-1,NA,NA,CASSVATNTEAFF,TGTGCCAGCAGCGTAGCAACGAACACTGAAGCTTTCTTT
TRBV19,TRBJ2-1,TRBD2,NA,CAGSKTSNNEQFF,TGTGCCGGTAGTAAGACTAGCAACAATGAGCAGTTCTTC
TRBV15,TRBJ1-5,TRBD1,NA,CATSGDRAYPQPQHF,TGTGCCACCAGCGGAGACAGGGCCTACCCTCAGCCCCAGCATTTT
TRBV6-5,TRBJ2-1,TRBD2,NA,CASSRTGGIYEQFF,TGTGCCAGCAGCCGGACGGGGGGGATCTATGAGCAGTTCTTC
TRBV29-1,TRBJ1-2,NA,NA,CSGGADYGYTF,TGCAGCGGTGGGGCAGACTATGGCTACACCTTC
TRBV7-9,TRBJ1-2,NA,NA,CASSLVPKNYGYTF,TGTGCCAGCAGCTTAGTGCCCAAAAATTATGGCTACACCTTC
TRBV5-1,TRBJ2-7,NA,NA,CASSWGPGAYEQYF,TGCGCCAGCAGCTGGGGCCCCGGGGCCTACGAGCAGTACTTC